This T cell receptor beta chain was retrieved from a study of a mutant IDH1 vaccine in newly diagnosed glioma (dated by TCRdb to the early 2020s). Background on the whole study: The approximately 30 treated patients were roughly 60% male and roughly 40% female, with a mean age of roughly 42 years. Before enrollment, most patients had been given radiochemotherapy with temozolomide as standard therapy, while the rest had received either radiotherapy alone or temozolomide alone. Peripheral blood samples were drawn at six visits, namely V03 (baseline), V05, V07, V10, V12 and V13. Longitudinal TCRB deep sequencing was performed for fewer than 30 treated patients wherever samples were available for exploratory analyses.

Comment on this clone: What antigen it recognizes has not been identified. Per-base qualities were not stored, and no clone one base away is much larger.

The sample's time point label, in plain terms: baseline, week 1 (first vaccination visit). Per the publication, the treatment or condition label means: pre-vaccination baseline after standard-of-care therapy. All donors had newly diagnosed IDH1-mutant astrocytomas of WHO grade 3 or 4 that showed loss of nuclear ATRX. The samples were drawn from NOA16, a multicentre, single-arm, open-label phase I trial in Germany that tested a mutant IDH1 peptide vaccine in humans for the first time. Visit V03 blood draws served as the baseline sample for immunogenicity testing. Genomic DNA for TCRB sequencing was extracted from EDTA blood using the DNeasy Blood and Tissue Kit. Library preparation used the immunoSEQ multiplex PCR assay. Following the manufacturer's protocol, the hsTCRB Kit was used to amplify rearranged TCR beta chain sequences. Sequencing of TCRB libraries was carried out on an Illumina MiSeq. Under the source paper's analysis protocol: Demultiplexing, trimming and gene mapping were performed with the kit vendor's proprietary platform. Drawn from immuneACCESS, this table holds only the in-frame rearrangements with V and J called that TCRdb kept. Clones are partly lost; checked studies trace under half to an unresolved V gene and leave the rest unexplained. The V and J calls and clone size are taken from that table; D and trimming were inferred from the DNA. Counted in this sample were just under 95,000 clones; about 80% of them appeared once. The ten top clones hold approximately 7.4% of the sample.

General conclusions and limits of the study: Availability determined which PBMC samples were chosen for TCRB deep sequencing. Changes in the top peripheral T cell clonotypes picked up by TCRB sequencing did not appear to be linked to pseudoprogression. It was noted by the authors that analyses of patient blood samples could not be reproduced owing to sample limitations. Vaccine-induced immune responses across multiple MHC alleles were detected in approximately 94% of patients.

V is trimmed back by 5 bases and J by 7 bases, and the junction contains 12 bases that no gene match accounts for. The CDR3 runs 15 amino acids, cysteine and phenylalanine included. Only CDR3 DNA is held: 45 bases, read in frame from base 1. CDR1 and CDR2, looked up from the germline V gene, are MNHEY and SVGAGI. This chain is built from TRBV6-5 and TRBJ2-3, with 7 bases in between that match TRBD1. The receptor was isolated from a woman aged 50 to 60 with glioma. This sample comprised PBMCs, obtained from a glioma patient treated with radiotherapy, temozolomide or both. The CDR3 reads CASSKRGRTVHTQYF. The nucleotide sequence is TGTGCCAGCAGTAAAAGGGGGCGGACAGTCCATACGCAGTATTTT.